A selection of T cell receptor beta chains follows, all from one sample in a study of PD-1 blockade in classical Hodgkin lymphoma. Sequenced by immunoSEQ multiplex PCR; TCRdb stores in-frame clones only, minus some. The sample includes roughly 23,000 clones, 80% to 90% of them seen just once. The material sequenced was CD4+ T cells from blood. These receptors came from a human donor with classical Hodgkin lymphoma. Each CDR3 is given with its conserved first and last residue. D genes are given only for firm matches.

J | D | V | length | DNA | CDR3
TRBJ1-1 | NA | TRBV4-3 | 17 | TGCGCCAGCAGCCAAGATGTGAACGGGTGGGGGGACACTGAAGCTTTCTTT | CASSQDVNGWGDTEAFF
TRBJ2-6 | NA | TRBV5-1 | 17 | TGCGCCAGCAGCTTGCCGGCGGGACTTGGTGGGGCCAACGTCCTGACTTTC | CASSLPAGLGGANVLTF
TRBJ2-1 | TRBD1 | TRBV5-1 | 14 | TGCGCCAGCAGCCTACAGGGGCCCCTAGGTGAGCAGTTCTTC | CASSLQGPLGEQFF
TRBJ2-3 | NA | TRBV4-2 | 14 | TGTGCCAGCAGCTTGCAGGGGCAGACAGATACGCAGTATTTT | CASSLQGQTDTQYF
TRBJ1-2 | NA | TRBV2 | 18 | TGTGCCAGCAGTGTGGGGACGGACAGTCCAAGATTTAACTATGGCTACACCTTC | CASSVGTDSPRFNYGYTF
TRBJ2-7 | NA | TRBV7-2 | 15 | TGTGCCAGCAGCTTAGTCTTGGGCAGCCCCTACGAGCAGTACTTC | CASSLVLGSPYEQYF
TRBJ1-3 | NA | TRBV29-1 | 10 | TGCAGCTCCCTTCGGAACACCATATATTTT | CSSLRNTIYF
TRBJ2-2 | NA | TRBV5-4 | 15 | TGTGCCAGCAGCAGCATACAGGGAGACACCGGGGAGCTGTTTTTT | CASSSIQGDTGELFF
TRBJ1-4 | NA | TRBV7-8 | 14 | TGTGCCAGCAGCCCGGTAGAAACTAATGAAAAACTGTTTTTT | CASSPVETNEKLFF
TRBJ2-7 | TRBD2 | TRBV19 | 16 | TGTGCCAGTAGTATATTACCGGGACTAGCGGGGCACGAGCAGTACTTC | CASSILPGLAGHEQYF